In this sample, the clone carrying this T cell receptor (beta chain) turned up once. The antigen is not known. TCRdb keeps only in-frame clones here, not all; method: immunoSEQ multiplex PCR. Of some 58,000 clones listed, approximately 88% were seen once; the top ten hold roughly 14%. This entry belongs to a study of T cell responses to AZD1222 COVID-19 vaccine. Regarding the study as a whole: The breadth and depth of Spike-specific TCRs increased once two AZD1222 doses had been given. Donors, mostly white British, included more females; clonal diversity was possibly underestimated.

V lost 3 bases, J lost 1 base, and 6 bases lay in between. Germline loops: CDR1 LGHNA, CDR2 YSLEER. The CDR3 runs to 13 residues. This TCR came from an adult in good health. The sample in question was peripheral blood, obtained on day 0 of AZD1222 vaccination. This chain links TRBV4-3 with TRBJ1-1; D unresolved. The CDR3 DNA reads TGCGCCAGCAGCCAGGCAGCGAACACTGAAGCTTTCTTT. Its translation is CASSQAANTEAFF.